Below, 22 T cell receptor beta chains from the same sample are listed, as sequenced in a study of T cells in Graves' hyperthyroidism and ophthalmopathy (dated by TCRdb to between 2018 and 2021). Library method: multiplex PCR. These reads were obtained on an Illumina HiSeq 2000. TCR beta CDR3 regions were amplified from RNA transcripts. For the first round of RT-PCR on the TCR CDR3, the HTBI primer set was used together with the Qiagen OneStep RT-PCR kit. TCRdb trimmed the raw reads at Q25, called clones with MiXCR and kept productive beta chains. Entries that share a CDR3 protein sequence are merged under the most common genes and DNA. The sample table lists under 300,000 distinct CDR3 sequences, approximately 26% of them with a count of one. The top ten clonotypes cover about 30% of the sample. Sequencing was done on a sample of blood. The receptors come from a man in his forties with Graves' hyperthyroidism that later progressed to Graves' ophthalmopathy.

This clonotype was seen ten or more times. The chain combines TRBV27 with TRBJ2-7, with 7 bases identical to TRBD1. V shed 6 bases and J 2 bases; nucleotides not matched to a gene: 10. This CDR3 has 15 residues. Looked up from germline, CDR1 is MNHEY and CDR2 is SMNVEV (reference sequence). DNA of the CDR3: TGTGCCAGCAGCTACACGGGACAGAAAACCTACGAGCAGTACTTC. Translation: CASSYTGQKTYEQYF.

This clonotype was seen repeatedly, ten times or more. The V call is TRBV28, the J call TRBJ2-7; 8 bases line up with TRBD1. The V gene end was trimmed by 5 bases and the J gene end by 6 bases; junction bases not matched to a gene: 12. This CDR3 is built from 15 residues. Germline values: CDR1 MDHEN, CDR2 SYDVKM. CDR3 residues: CASSTTGQGFGEQYF. The CDR3 coding sequence is TGTGCCAGCAGTACGACCGGACAGGGTTTCGGCGAGCAGTACTTC.

This clonotype was recorded many times. The gene calls are TRBV4-1 and TRBJ1-2, with 8 positions matching TRBD1. Germline V gene data show CDR1 as MGHRA and CDR2 as YSYEKL. With V trimmed by 4 bases and J by 7 bases, 11 bases remained unmatched. CDR3 length: 15 amino acids. This CDR3 is CASSRTTGDSAGYTF. In nucleotides, the CDR3 is TGCGCCAGCAGCCGAACGACAGGGGATTCCGCTGGCTACACCTTC.

In its sample, this clonotype was seen many times. The genes are TRBV14 and TRBJ2-5, with D maybe TRBD1 (5 bases). Trimming took off 1 base at V and 5 bases at J, with 20 bases between the two ends. The CDR3 contains 17 residues. Looked up from germline, CDR1 is SGHDN and CDR2 is FVKESK. This CDR3 is CASSQGLGGQLWETQYF. DNA for the CDR3: TGTGCCAGCAGCCAAGGGCTGGGTGGACAACTCTGGGAGACCCAGTACTTC.

This clonotype has at least ten counts. The rearrangement joins TRBV19 to TRBJ1-5, with 7 bases aligning to TRBD1. With 10 bases clipped from V and 3 bases from J, the junction kept 6 bases outside the gene matches. This CDR3 comprises 13 residues. Germline CDR1 and CDR2: LNHDA and SQIVND (reference sequence). DNA for the CDR3: TGTGCCACCGTGACAGGGCACAATCAGCCCCAGCATTTT. Its protein product is CATVTGHNQPQHF.

This clonotype was seen ten or more times. The rearrangement uses TRBV6-5 and TRBJ1-3, with D hard to call. Germline values: CDR1 MNHEY, CDR2 SVGAGI. This CDR3 has 14 amino acids. V was cut by 6 bases and J by 0 bases, with 9 bases left in between. In nucleotides, the CDR3 is TGTGCCAGCAGGAGCCAAGTCTCTGGAAACACCATATATTTT. Residues: CASRSQVSGNTIYF.

This clonotype was detected ten times or more. V gene TRBV19 combines with J gene TRBJ2-5; 11 bases are shared with TRBD2. J lost 4 bases, V lost 3 bases, and 13 bases had no gene match. The CDR3 consists of 18 residues. The V gene's germline CDR1 is LNHDA and CDR2 SQIVND (reference sequence). CDR3 sequence reads: CASSIGLAGGSSRETQYF. CDR3 nucleotides: TGTGCCAGTAGTATCGGGCTAGCGGGAGGTTCGTCTAGAGAGACCCAGTACTTC.

The CDR3 coding sequence is TGTGCCAGCAGCTTATTTCATGCAAACACCATATATTTT. This sequence encodes CASSLFHANTIYF. V and J are TRBV7-8 and TRBJ1-3; D not resolved. CDR1 is SGHVS and CDR2 is FQNEAQ in the germline V gene. Between the trimmed V and J ends, which lost 2 bases and 6 bases, there was a span of 8 bases. The CDR3 has 13 residues.

Many counts were recorded for this clonotype. The rearrangement uses TRBV20-1 and TRBJ2-7, with TRBD1 as a possible D gene (5 bases). Trimming removed 4 bases from V and 3 bases from J, with 10 bases in between. Germline-derived CDR1 and CDR2 are DFQATT and SNEGSKA (reference sequence). The CDR3 covers 12 residues. CDR3 in DNA: TGCAGTGCTACGTTAAGGGGCTACGAGCAGTACTTC. This gives the protein CSATLRGYEQYF.

This clonotype occurred once. The chain recombines TRBV20-1 with TRBJ1-6; TRBD1 is a possible D gene (5 bases). This CDR3 comprises 15 residues. The germline gives CDR1 DFQATT, CDR2 SNEGSKA (reference sequence). Trimming removed 4 bases at V and 9 bases at J, with 19 bases between. CDR3 amino acids: CSATNSQGMGSPLHF. The CDR3 DNA reads TGCAGTGCTACCAACTCCCAGGGCATGGGTTCACCCCTCCACTTT.

This chain connects TRBV20-1 to TRBJ2-7; D not resolved. In germline, CDR1 is DFQATT, CDR2 SNEGSKA (reference sequence). There are 11 residues in the CDR3. Trimming shortened V by 2 bases and J by 5 bases, and 7 bases separated the two germline ends. The CDR3 loop is CSARRVNEQYF. CDR3 sequence (DNA): TGCAGTGCTAGACGTGTGAACGAGCAGTACTTC.

This clonotype was picked up many times. V and J are TRBV6-5 and TRBJ2-7; 9 bases are shared with TRBD1. This CDR3 is built from 15 residues. V lost 8 bases and J lost 4; bases outside the gene matches: 12. The germline V gene encodes CDR1 MNHEY and CDR2 SVGAGI. The CDR3 protein is CASRLTQGALYEQYF. CDR3 in DNA: TGTGCCAGCCGTTTAACACAGGGGGCTCTTTACGAGCAGTACTTC.

This clonotype occurred a few times. V and J are TRBV20-1 and TRBJ2-7, with D possibly being TRBD1 or TRBD2 (6 bases each). V lost 6 bases and J lost 2, with 17 bases in between. Germline V gene lookup returns CDR1 DFQATT and CDR2 SNEGSKA (reference sequence). There are 14 residues in the CDR3. CDR3 sequence reads: CSASQRGDPYEQYF. CDR3 nucleotides: TGCAGTGCCTCTCAGAGGGGGGATCCCTACGAGCAGTACTTC.

In its sample, this clonotype was seen many times. The V gene is TRBV12-3 or TRBV12-4, the J gene TRBJ2-7, with 10 bases matching TRBD1. The CDR3 spans 12 residues. The ends lost 8 bases at V and 6 bases at J; junction bases unmatched: 4. CDR3 nucleotides: TGTGCCAGCGGGACAGGGGCAGGCGAGCAGTACTTC. It translates to CASGTGAGEQYF.

The J gene is TRBJ1-2, the V gene TRBV12-3 or TRBV12-4, with D possibly matching TRBD1 (5 bases). The CDR3 loop spans 11 amino acids. The V end was cut by 11 bases, the J end by 3 bases, with 10 bases between. This chain's CDR3 is CAGGDHYGYTF. The CDR3 DNA is TGTGCCGGGGGAGACCACTATGGCTACACCTTC.

This clonotype was recorded at least ten times. The V gene is TRBV12-3 or TRBV12-4, the J gene TRBJ2-2; D remains ambiguous. The CDR3 is 14 residues long. V was trimmed by 5 bases and J by 3 bases, leaving 10 bases between them. Here the CDR3 DNA reads TGTGCCAGCAGTCCGCCCCTAGACACCGGGGAGCTGTTTTTT. It translates to CASSPPLDTGELFF.

This clonotype was counted many times. This rearrangement joins TRBV24-1 to TRBJ2-7, with D possibly being TRBD1 or TRBD2 (6 bases each). Germline CDR1 KGHDR, CDR2 SFDVKD. V lost 3 bases, J lost 2 bases, and 16 bases lay in between. This CDR3 has 16 residues. Written as DNA, the CDR3 is TGTGCCACCAGTGATCCCCCCCGGGGGCCAACCTACGAGCAGTACTTC. Its translation is CATSDPPRGPTYEQYF.

The chain couples TRBV6-2 or TRBV6-3 to TRBJ2-6, with D possibly TRBD2 on 5 matching bases. Between the trimmed V and J ends, which lost 0 bases and 4 bases, there was a span of 10 bases. Germline V gives CDR1 MNHEY, CDR2 SVGEGT. CDR3 length: 16 residues. CDR3 DNA sequence: TGTGCCAGCAGTTACTCGAGGGTCGGCGGGGCCAACGTCCTGACTTTC. This sequence encodes CASSYSRVGGANVLTF.

This clonotype was counted at least ten times. V is TRBV11-2 and J is TRBJ2-7; D could derive from TRBD1 or TRBD2 (5 bases each). V was trimmed by 5 bases and J by 3 bases, leaving 17 bases between them. CDR3 length equals 15 residues. The V gene's germline CDR1 is SGHAT and CDR2 FQNNGV. CDR3 coding DNA: TGTGCCAGCAGCCCGAAGGGACGGGGAAACTACGAGCAGTACTTC. Residues: CASSPKGRGNYEQYF.

The genes are TRBV27 and TRBJ2-3; 15 bases are shared with TRBD2. The length of the CDR3 is 16 residues. Trimming cost V 6 bases and J 6 bases; bases outside gene matches: 7. In germline, CDR1 is MNHEY, CDR2 SMNVEV (reference sequence). CDR3 in amino acids: CASRTGTSGRWDTQYF. In DNA form, the CDR3 reads TGTGCCAGCAGGACCGGGACTAGCGGGAGGTGGGATACGCAGTATTTT.

The rearrangement joins TRBV20-1 to TRBJ2-5, with D tentatively TRBD1 (6 bases). The V and J ends lost 7 bases and 5 bases respectively, with 11 bases between them. The CDR3 totals 11 residues. The germline gives CDR1 DFQATT, CDR2 SNEGSKA (reference sequence). CDR3 DNA: TGCAGTGTCTTTCAGGGGGAGACCCAGTACTTC. The encoded protein is CSVFQGETQYF.

The table lists this clonotype with a few counts. The chain is built from TRBV20-1 and TRBJ1-5; TRBD1 matches 7 bases. Germline lookup yields CDR1 DFQATT and CDR2 SNEGSKA (reference sequence). The junction had 11 bases not matched to a gene; V was cut back by 1 base and J by 2 bases. The CDR3 extends over 17 amino acids. CDR3 amino acids: CSARGGTGAGGNQPQHF. CDR3 DNA: TGCAGTGCTAGAGGAGGAACAGGGGCGGGCGGCAATCAGCCCCAGCATTTT.